Below, 11 T cell receptor beta chains from the same sample are listed, as sequenced in a study of cytomegalovirus exposure and HLA in healthy donors. Data came from immunoSEQ multiplex PCR; TCRdb stores just in-frame clones and leaves some out. The repertoire consists of approximately 54,000 clones, with approximately 89% occurring once and the leading ten covering roughly 8.4%. The material sequenced was PBMCs. The origin of the receptors is a woman aged 18 to 35 in good health and CMV-seropositive.

The chain uses TRBV19 and TRBJ1-5; TRBD1 matches 8 bases. From germline, CDR1 is LNHDA and CDR2 SQIVND (reference sequence). Trimming at V came to 6 bases and at J to 3 bases, leaving 4 bases not matched to a gene. The CDR3 loop spans 14 amino acids. In DNA form, the CDR3 reads TGTGCCAGTAGCCGGACAGGGCCCAATCAGCCCCAGCATTTT. Amino acids: CASSRTGPNQPQHF.

The chain couples TRBV5-1 to TRBJ2-5, with 7 bases aligning to TRBD2. CDR3 length: 16 residues. Trimming cost V 1 base and J 3 bases; bases outside gene matches: 9. Germline loops: CDR1 SGHRS, CDR2 YFSETQ. The CDR3 nucleotides are TGCGCCAGCAGCTTGAATACGGGGGGATTAGAAGAGACCCAGTACTTC. Protein: CASSLNTGGLEETQYF.

The chain links TRBV9 to TRBJ2-3; no firm D call. This CDR3 region has 13 residues. Germline loops: CDR1 SGDLS, CDR2 YYNGEE. V lost 3 bases, J lost 0 bases, and 5 bases lay in between. The CDR3 loop is CASSDTSTDTQYF. The DNA of the CDR3 is TGTGCCAGCAGCGATACTAGCACAGATACGCAGTATTTT.

V gene TRBV30 combines with J gene TRBJ2-5; TRBD1 matches at 8 bases. The CDR3 contains 16 residues. CDR1 is GTSNPN and CDR2 is SVGIG in the germline V gene (reference sequence). V was clipped by 4 bases and J by 4 bases; unmatched bases: 14. The CDR3 loop reads CAWTTRGRGLGETQYF. In DNA, the CDR3 is TGTGCCTGGACAACACGAGGCAGGGGGCTAGGAGAGACCCAGTACTTC.

This clone was recorded once. This chain uses TRBV11-2 with TRBJ2-6, with D perhaps matching TRBD2 (6 bases). CDR3 length: 16 residues. Germline CDR1 reads SGHAT; CDR2 reads FQNNGV. V was trimmed by 5 bases and J by 6 bases, leaving 17 bases between them. CDR3 amino acids: CASSMGGGRMANVLTF. CDR3 coding DNA: TGTGCCAGCAGCATGGGGGGTGGACGGATGGCCAACGTCCTGACTTTC.

This chain connects TRBV7-2 to TRBJ2-1, with D perhaps TRBD2 (5 bases). The germline V gene encodes CDR1 SGHTA and CDR2 FQGNSA. V lost 3 bases and J 3 bases, leaving 12 bases between the germline ends. The length of the CDR3 is 15 residues. The CDR3 region has the DNA TGTGCCAGCAGCTTCGCTAGTGGGAGCTACAATGAGCAGTTCTTC. Protein sequence: CASSFASGSYNEQFF. Drawing the rest from reference TRBV7-2 and TRBJ2-1, the complete variable domain is GAGVSQSPSNKVTEKGKDVELRCDPISGHTALYWYRQSLGQGLEFLIYFQGNSAPDKSGLPSDRFSAERTGGSVSTLTIQRTQQEDSAVYLCASSFASGSYNEQFFGPGTRLTVL.

This clone has more than one count but fewer than ten. The CDR3 spells CASSELGGGQQFF. DNA for the CDR3: TGCGCCAGCAGTGAGCTGGGGGGGGGCCAGCAGTTCTTC. J is TRBJ2-1 and V is TRBV10-1; D is possibly TRBD2 (7 bases). Deletions cut 2 bases from V and 11 bases from J, with 13 bases between. Germline V lookup: CDR1 WNHNN, CDR2 SYGVQD (reference sequence). This CDR3 is 13 amino acids long.

This rearrangement joins TRBV9 to TRBJ2-2; 8 bases align to TRBD1. V lost 3 bases and J lost 5; bases outside the gene matches: 6. The CDR3 loop spans 15 amino acids. Looked up from germline, CDR1 is SGDLS and CDR2 is YYNGEE. DNA of the CDR3: TGTGCCAGCAGCGCCCGGACAGGGCTGACCGGGGAGCTGTTTTTT. This encodes CASSARTGLTGELFF.

This rearrangement joins TRBV5-4 to TRBJ1-1; maybe TRBD1 (6 bases). V lost 5 bases and J 4 bases, leaving 9 bases between the germline ends. The length of the CDR3 is 12 residues. CDR1 and CDR2 from the germline V gene are SGHNT and YYREEE (reference sequence). DNA of the CDR3: TGTGCCAGCAGTACAGGGCCCACTGAAGCTTTCTTT. It codes for CASSTGPTEAFF. The full variable domain, with the rest looked up from reference TRBV5-4 and TRBJ1-1, is ETGVTQSPTHLIKTRGQQVTLRCSSQSGHNTVSWYQQALGQGPQFIFQYYREEENGRGNFPPRFSGLQFPNYSSELNVNALELDDSALYLCASSTGPTEAFFGQGTRLTVV.

The chain couples TRBV28 to TRBJ1-3; 7 bases are a match to TRBD1. The CDR3 consists of 15 residues. Germline CDR1 reads MDHEN; CDR2 reads SYDVKM. V lost 5 bases and J lost 8; bases outside the gene matches: 12. The CDR3 DNA is TGTGCCAGCAGTCCCTATGCTGACAGGGTGGACACCATATATTTT. This encodes CASSPYADRVDTIYF.

For the CDR3, the DNA is TGTGCCAGTAGTAGCGGGGGTAGTACAGAGACCCAGTACTTC. As protein: CASSSGGSTETQYF. The chain has TRBV19 and TRBJ2-5; TRBD2 aligns across 7 bases. This CDR3 contains 14 residues. V lost 4 bases and J lost 4; bases outside the gene matches: 6. Germline loops: CDR1 LNHDA, CDR2 SQIVND (reference sequence).